This entry features one T cell receptor (beta chain) sequence. Its target is unknown. Evenly divided among several immunoSEQ plates was the genomic DNA of each subset. Clones were read by immunoSEQ multiplex PCR, and TCRdb kept only the in-frame ones, dropping some. The data hold 2 million to 2.5 million clones, with under 95% observed a single time. Per germline, CDR1 SGHTA and CDR2 FQGNSA. V shed 5 bases and J 7 bases; nucleotides not matched to a gene: 9. This CDR3 has 14 amino acids. The entry originates in a study of shared clonotypes between healthy human individuals. Study-wide points: The study found approximately 5% of naive CD4 clonotypes shared across four donors.

J is TRBJ1-2 and V is TRBV7-2; the match to TRBD1 covers 8 bases. The clonotype comes from a man aged 18 to 29 in good health. Some clones in this sample may be carry-over from other donors' samples. Material for sequencing was naive CD4+ T cells from PBMCs. As for subset: CD45RA+ positively selected. DNA of the CDR3: TGTGCCAGCAGCGCCACAGGGGGAAGGGCTGGCTACACCTTC. Protein sequence: CASSATGGRAGYTF.